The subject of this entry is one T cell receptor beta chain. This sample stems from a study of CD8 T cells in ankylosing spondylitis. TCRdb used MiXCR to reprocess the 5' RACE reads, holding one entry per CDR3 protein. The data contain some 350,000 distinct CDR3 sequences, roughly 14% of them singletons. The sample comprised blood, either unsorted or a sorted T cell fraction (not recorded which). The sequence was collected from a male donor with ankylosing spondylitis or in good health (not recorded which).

The CDR3 nucleotides are TGTGCCAGCAGCCCACCCTTGGCAGCTAACTATGGCTACACCTTC. As protein: CASSPPLAANYGYTF. V gene TRBV7-9 combines with J gene TRBJ1-2; D is unclear. The CDR3 extends over 15 amino acids. Germline CDR1 and CDR2: SEHNR and FQNEAQ (reference sequence). Trimming shortened V by 5 bases and J by 0 bases, and 13 bases separated the two germline ends.